The present entry profiles one T cell receptor (beta chain) with its context. Its antigen is undetermined. These data come from a study of siplizumab effects on memory and regulatory T cells. Regarding the study as a whole: The alloresponse seemed to draw substantially on naive T cells, which appeared more diverse than memory cells. No assignable naive or memory phenotype existed for roughly 75-97% of proliferating CD4+ or CD8+ clones.

For every sample, about 10^5 TCR templates were assayed. Method: immunoSEQ multiplex PCR; TCRdb's copy keeps in-frame clones and lacks some. Of around 95,000 clones listed, over 90% were seen once; the top ten hold approximately 1.4%. The source material was non-Treg CD4+ T cells sorted from blood. This sequence was found in a human donor in good health.

CDR3 DNA: TGTGCCAGTAGTATAGGGGGTGTCGGCACAGATACGCAGTATTTT. It specifies CASSIGGVGTDTQYF. V gene TRBV19 combines with J gene TRBJ2-3; D is undetermined. CDR1 and CDR2 (germline): LNHDA, SQIVND (reference sequence). The CDR3 loop spans 15 amino acids. The germline V and J ends were trimmed by 1 base and 1 base, with 9 bases remaining between them.